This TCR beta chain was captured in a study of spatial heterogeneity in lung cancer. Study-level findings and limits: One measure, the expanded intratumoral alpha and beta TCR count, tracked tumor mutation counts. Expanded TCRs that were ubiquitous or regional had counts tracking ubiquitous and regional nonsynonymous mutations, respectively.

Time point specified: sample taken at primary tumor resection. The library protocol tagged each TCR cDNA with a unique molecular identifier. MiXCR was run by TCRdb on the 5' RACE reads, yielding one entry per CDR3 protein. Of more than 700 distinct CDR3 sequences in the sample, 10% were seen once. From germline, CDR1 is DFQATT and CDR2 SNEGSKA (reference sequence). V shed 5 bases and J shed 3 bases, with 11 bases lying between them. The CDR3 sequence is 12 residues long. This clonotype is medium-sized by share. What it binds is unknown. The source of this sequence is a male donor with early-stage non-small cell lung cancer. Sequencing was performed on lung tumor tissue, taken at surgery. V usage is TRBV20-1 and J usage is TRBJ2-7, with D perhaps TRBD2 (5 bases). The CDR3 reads CSAAGGYYEQYF. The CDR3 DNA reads TGCAGTGCTGCTGGCGGGTACTACGAGCAGTACTTC.